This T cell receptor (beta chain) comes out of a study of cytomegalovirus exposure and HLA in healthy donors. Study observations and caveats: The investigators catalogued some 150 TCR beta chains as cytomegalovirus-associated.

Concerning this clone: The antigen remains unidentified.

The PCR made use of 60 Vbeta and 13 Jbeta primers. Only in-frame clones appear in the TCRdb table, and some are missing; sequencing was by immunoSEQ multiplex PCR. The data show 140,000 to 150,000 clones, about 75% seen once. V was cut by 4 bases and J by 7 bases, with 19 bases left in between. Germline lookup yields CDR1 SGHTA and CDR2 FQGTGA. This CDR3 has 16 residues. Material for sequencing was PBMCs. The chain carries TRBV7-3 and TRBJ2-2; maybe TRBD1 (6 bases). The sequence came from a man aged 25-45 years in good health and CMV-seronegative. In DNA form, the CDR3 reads TGTGCCAGCAGCTCCCTGTGGGCAGGGGCGGGCGGGGAGCTGTTTTTT. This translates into CASSSLWAGAGGELFF. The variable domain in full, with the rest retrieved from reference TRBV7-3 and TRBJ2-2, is GAGVSQTPSNKVTEKGKYVELRCDPISGHTALYWYRQSLGQGPEFLIYFQGTGAADDSGLPNDRFFAVRPEGSVSTLKIQRTERGDSAVYLCASSSLWAGAGGELFFGEGSRLTVL.